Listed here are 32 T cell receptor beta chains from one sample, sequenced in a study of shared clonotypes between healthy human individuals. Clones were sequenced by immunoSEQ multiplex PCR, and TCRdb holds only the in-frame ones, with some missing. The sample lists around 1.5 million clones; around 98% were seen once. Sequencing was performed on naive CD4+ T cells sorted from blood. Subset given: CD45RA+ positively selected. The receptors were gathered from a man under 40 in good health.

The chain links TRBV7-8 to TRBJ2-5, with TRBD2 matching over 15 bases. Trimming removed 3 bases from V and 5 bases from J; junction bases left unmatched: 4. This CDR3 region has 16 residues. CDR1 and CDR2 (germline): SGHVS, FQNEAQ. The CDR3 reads CASSFRTSGRGETQYF. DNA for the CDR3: TGTGCCAGCAGCTTCCGGACTAGCGGGAGGGGGGAGACCCAGTACTTC. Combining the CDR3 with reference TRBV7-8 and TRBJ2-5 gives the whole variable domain GAGVSQSPRYKVAKRGQDVALRCDPISGHVSLFWYQQALGQGPEFLTYFQNEAQLDKSGLPSDRFFAERPEGSVSTLKIQRTQQEDSAVYLCASSFRTSGRGETQYFGPGTRLLVL.

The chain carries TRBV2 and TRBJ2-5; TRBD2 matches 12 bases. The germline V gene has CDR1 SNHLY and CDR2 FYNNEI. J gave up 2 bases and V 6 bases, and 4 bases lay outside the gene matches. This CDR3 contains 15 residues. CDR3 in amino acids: CASRGLAGRQETQYF. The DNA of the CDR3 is TGTGCCAGCAGGGGACTAGCGGGCCGGCAAGAGACCCAGTACTTC.

This CDR3 is CASRDSADTQYF. The CDR3, as DNA: TGTGCCAGCCGGGACTCGGCAGATACGCAGTATTTT. The chain carries TRBV2 and TRBJ2-3, with D perhaps TRBD2 (6 bases). CDR1 is SNHLY and CDR2 is FYNNEI in the germline V gene. The CDR3 is 12 amino acids. V shed 8 bases and J shed 4 bases, with 10 bases lying between them.

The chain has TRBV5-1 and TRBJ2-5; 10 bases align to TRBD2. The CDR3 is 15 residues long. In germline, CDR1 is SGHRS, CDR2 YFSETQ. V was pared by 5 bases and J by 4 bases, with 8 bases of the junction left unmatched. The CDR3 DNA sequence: TGCGCCAGCAGGACCACGGCTAGCGGGAGAGAGACCCAGTACTTC. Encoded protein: CASRTTASGRETQYF.

The CDR3 loop is CASSQAGAGAYNEQFF. The CDR3 DNA reads TGCGCCAGCAGCCAAGCAGGTGCGGGAGCGTACAATGAGCAGTTCTTC. The chain has TRBV4-3 and TRBJ2-1; 7 nucleotides line up with TRBD2. Unmatched junction bases numbered 7, after V lost 1 base and J lost 4 bases. This CDR3 is built from 16 residues. Germline CDR1 and CDR2: LGHNA and YSLEER.

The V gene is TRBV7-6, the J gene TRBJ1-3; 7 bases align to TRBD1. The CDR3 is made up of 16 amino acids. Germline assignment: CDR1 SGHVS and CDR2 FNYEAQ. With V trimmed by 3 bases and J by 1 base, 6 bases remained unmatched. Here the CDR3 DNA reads TGTGCCAGCAGCTTTGGACAGGTAGCATCTGGAAACACCATATATTTT. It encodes CASSFGQVASGNTIYF.

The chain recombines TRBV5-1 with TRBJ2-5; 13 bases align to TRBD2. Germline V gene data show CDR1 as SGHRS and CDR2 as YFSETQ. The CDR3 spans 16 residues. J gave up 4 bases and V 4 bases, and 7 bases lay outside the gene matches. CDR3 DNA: TGCGCCAGCAGCACCGGACTAGCGGGAGTGGCAGAGACCCAGTACTTC. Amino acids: CASSTGLAGVAETQYF.

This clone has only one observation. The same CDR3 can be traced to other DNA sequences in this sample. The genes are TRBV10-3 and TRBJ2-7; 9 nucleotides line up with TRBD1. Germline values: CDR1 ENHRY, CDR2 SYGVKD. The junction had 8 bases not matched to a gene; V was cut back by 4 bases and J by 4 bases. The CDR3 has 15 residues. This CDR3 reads CAISGPGQGRYEQYF. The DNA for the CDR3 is TGTGCCATCAGTGGACCGGGACAGGGAAGATACGAGCAGTACTTC.

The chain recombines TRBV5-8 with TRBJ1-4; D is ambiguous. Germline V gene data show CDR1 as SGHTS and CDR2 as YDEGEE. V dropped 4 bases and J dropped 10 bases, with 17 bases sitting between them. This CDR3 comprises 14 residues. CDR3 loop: CASSHGPPKGKLFF. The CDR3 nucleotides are TGTGCCAGCAGCCATGGTCCCCCCAAGGGAAAACTGTTTTTT.

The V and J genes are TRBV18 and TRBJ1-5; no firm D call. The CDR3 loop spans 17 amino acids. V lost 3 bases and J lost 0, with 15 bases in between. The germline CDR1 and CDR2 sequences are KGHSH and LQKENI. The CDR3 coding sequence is TGTGCCAGCTCACCTCAACATGGACCCTATAGCAATCAGCCCCAGCATTTT. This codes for CASSPQHGPYSNQPQHF.

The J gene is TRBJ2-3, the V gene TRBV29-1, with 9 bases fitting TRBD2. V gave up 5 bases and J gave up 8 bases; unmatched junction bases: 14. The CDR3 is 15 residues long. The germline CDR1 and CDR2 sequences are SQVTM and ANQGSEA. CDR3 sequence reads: CSVSPSGPSGVTQYF. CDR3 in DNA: TGCAGCGTTTCCCCTAGCGGCCCTAGCGGGGTTACGCAGTATTTT.

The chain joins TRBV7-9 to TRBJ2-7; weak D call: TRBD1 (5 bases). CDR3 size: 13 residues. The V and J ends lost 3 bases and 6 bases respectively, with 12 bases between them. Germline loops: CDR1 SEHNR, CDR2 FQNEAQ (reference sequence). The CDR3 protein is CASSFLGASEQYF. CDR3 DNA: TGTGCCAGCAGCTTCTTAGGGGCCAGCGAGCAGTACTTC.

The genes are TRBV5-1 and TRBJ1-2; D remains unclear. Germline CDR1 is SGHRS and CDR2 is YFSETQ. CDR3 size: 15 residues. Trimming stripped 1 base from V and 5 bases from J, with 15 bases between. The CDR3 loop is CASSLIQSEGYGYTF. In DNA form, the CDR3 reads TGCGCCAGCAGCTTGATCCAGTCAGAGGGTTATGGCTACACCTTC.

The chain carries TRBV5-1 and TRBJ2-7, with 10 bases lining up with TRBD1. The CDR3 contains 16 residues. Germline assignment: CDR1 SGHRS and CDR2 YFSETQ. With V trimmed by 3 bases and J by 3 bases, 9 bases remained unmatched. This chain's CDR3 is CASSSQWDRGFYEQYF. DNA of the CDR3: TGCGCCAGCAGCTCGCAATGGGACAGGGGTTTCTACGAGCAGTACTTC.

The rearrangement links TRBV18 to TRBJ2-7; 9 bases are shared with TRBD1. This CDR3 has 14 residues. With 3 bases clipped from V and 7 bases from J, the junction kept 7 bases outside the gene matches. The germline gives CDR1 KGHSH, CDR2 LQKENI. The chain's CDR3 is CASSPGTGFREQYF. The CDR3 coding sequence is TGTGCCAGCTCACCCGGGACAGGGTTTCGGGAGCAGTACTTC.

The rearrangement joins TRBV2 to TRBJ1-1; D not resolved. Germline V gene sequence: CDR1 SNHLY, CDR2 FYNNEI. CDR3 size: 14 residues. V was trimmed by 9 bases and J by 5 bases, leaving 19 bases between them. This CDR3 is CASGRTGLRTEAFF. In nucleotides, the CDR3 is TGTGCCAGTGGACGGACCGGACTGCGGACTGAAGCTTTCTTT.

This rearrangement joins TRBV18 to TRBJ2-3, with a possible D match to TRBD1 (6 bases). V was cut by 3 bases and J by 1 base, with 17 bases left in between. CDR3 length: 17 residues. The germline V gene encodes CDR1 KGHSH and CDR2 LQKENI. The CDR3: CASSPVLNRDRTDTQYF. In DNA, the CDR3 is TGTGCCAGCTCACCGGTATTGAACAGGGACCGCACAGATACGCAGTATTTT.

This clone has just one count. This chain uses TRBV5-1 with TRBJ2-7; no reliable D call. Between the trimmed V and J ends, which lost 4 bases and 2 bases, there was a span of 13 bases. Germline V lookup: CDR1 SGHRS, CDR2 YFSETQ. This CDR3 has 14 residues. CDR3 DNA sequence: TGCGCCAGCAGCGCATCCGGTGATGCCTACGAGCAGTACTTC. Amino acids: CASSASGDAYEQYF. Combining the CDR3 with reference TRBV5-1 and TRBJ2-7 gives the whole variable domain KAGVTQTPRYLIKTRGQQVTLSCSPISGHRSVSWYQQTPGQGLQFLFEYFSETQRNKGNFPGRFSGRQFSNSRSEMNVSTLELGDSALYLCASSASGDAYEQYFGPGTRLTVT.

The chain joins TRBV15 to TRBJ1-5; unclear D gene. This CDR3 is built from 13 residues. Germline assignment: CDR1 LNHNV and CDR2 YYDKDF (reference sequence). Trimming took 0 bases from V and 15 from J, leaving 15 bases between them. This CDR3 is CATSRDGRTAGHF. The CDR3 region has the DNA TGTGCCACCAGCAGAGATGGGCGCACCGCCGGGCATTTT.

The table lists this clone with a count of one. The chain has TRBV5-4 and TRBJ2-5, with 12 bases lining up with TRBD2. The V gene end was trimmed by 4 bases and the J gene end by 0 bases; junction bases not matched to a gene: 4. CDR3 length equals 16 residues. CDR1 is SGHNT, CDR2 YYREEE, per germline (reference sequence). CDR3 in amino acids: CASSSGTSGYQETQYF. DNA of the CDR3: TGTGCCAGCAGCAGCGGGACTAGCGGGTACCAAGAGACCCAGTACTTC.

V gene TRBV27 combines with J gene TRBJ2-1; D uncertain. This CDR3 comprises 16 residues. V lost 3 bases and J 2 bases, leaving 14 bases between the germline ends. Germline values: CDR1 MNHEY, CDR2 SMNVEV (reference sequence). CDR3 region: CASSLSWIQTYNEQFF. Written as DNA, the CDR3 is TGTGCCAGCAGTTTGAGTTGGATTCAAACCTACAATGAGCAGTTCTTC.

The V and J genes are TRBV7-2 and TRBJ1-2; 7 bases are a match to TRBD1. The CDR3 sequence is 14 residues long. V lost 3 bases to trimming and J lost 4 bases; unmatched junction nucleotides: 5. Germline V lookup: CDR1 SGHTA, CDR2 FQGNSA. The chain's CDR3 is CASSFAGTAYGYTF. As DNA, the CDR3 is TGTGCCAGCAGCTTTGCCGGGACAGCCTATGGCTACACCTTC.

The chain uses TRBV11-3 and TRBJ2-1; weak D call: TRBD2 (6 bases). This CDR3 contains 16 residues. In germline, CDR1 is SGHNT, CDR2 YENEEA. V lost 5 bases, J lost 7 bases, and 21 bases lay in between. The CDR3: CASSPLGGSFPNEQFF. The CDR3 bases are TGTGCCAGCAGCCCCCTAGGAGGGTCCTTTCCGAATGAGCAGTTCTTC. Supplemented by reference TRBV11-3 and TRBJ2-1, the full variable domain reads EAGVVQSPRYKIIEKKQPVAFWCNPISGHNTLYWYLQNLGQGPELLIRYENEEAVDDSQLPKDRFSAERLKGVDSTLKIQPAELGDSAVYLCASSPLGGSFPNEQFFGPGTRLTVL.

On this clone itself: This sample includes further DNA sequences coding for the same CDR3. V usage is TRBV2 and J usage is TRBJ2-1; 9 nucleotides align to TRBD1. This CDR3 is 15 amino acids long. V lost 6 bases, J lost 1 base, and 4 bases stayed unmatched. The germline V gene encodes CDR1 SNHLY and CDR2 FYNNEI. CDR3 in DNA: TGTGCCAGCAGCCCGGACAGGGGATCCTACAATGAGCAGTTCTTC. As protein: CASSPDRGSYNEQFF.

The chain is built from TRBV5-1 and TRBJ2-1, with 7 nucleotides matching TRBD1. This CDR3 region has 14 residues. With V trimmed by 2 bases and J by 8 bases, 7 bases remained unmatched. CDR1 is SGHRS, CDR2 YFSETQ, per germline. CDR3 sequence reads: CASSFGAGGDEQFF. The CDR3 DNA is TGCGCCAGCAGCTTCGGGGCAGGGGGAGATGAGCAGTTCTTC.

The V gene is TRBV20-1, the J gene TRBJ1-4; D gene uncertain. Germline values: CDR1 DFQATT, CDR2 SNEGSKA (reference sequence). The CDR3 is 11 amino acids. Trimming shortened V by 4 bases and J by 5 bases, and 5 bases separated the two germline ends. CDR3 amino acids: CSATRNEKLFF. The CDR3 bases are TGCAGTGCTACTAGGAATGAAAAACTGTTTTTT.

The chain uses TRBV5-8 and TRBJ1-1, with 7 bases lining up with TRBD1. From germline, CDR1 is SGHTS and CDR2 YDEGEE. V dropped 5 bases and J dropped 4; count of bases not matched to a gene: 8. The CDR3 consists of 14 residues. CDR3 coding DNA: TGTGCCAGCAGAAATAACAGGGGCGGCACTGAAGCTTTCTTT. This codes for CASRNNRGGTEAFF.

CDR3 DNA sequence: TGTGCCAGCAGCGTCAGAGGTGATCAGCCCCAGCATTTT. Translating gives CASSVRGDQPQHF. The V and J genes are TRBV7-2 and TRBJ1-5; no clear D gene. CDR3 length: 13 residues. Germline V lookup: CDR1 SGHTA, CDR2 FQGNSA. V lost 5 bases and J lost 5, with 10 bases in between.

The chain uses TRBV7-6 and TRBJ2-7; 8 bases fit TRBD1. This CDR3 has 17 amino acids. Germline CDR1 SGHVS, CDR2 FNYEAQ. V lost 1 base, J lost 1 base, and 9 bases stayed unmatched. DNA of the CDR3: TGTGCCAGCAGCTTAGTACCCCATCGACAGGGGTCCTACGAGCAGTACTTC. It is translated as CASSLVPHRQGSYEQYF.

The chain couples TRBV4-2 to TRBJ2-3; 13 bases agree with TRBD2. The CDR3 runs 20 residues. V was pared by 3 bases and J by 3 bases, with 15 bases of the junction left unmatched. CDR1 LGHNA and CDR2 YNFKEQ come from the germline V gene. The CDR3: CASSQEGWRTSGSGTDTQYF. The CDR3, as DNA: TGTGCCAGCAGCCAGGAGGGCTGGCGGACTAGCGGGAGTGGTACAGATACGCAGTATTTT.

CDR3 DNA: TGTGCCAGCAGGTCGGCAGGGGCAACCACTGAAGCTTTCTTT. Protein product: CASRSAGATTEAFF. The chain is built from TRBV6-5 and TRBJ1-1; D perhaps matches TRBD1 (6 bases). V was clipped by 6 bases and J by 4 bases, with 15 bases between them. The CDR3 has 14 amino acids. The germline CDR1 and CDR2 sequences are MNHEY and SVGAGI.

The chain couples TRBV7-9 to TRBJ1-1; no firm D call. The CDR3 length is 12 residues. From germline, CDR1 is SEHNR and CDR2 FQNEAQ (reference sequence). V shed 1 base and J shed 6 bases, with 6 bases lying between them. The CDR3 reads CASSLDWAEAFF. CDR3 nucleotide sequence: TGTGCCAGCAGCTTAGACTGGGCTGAAGCTTTCTTT.